The 18 T cell receptor beta chains given below trace back to one sample, sequenced in a study of shared clonotypes between healthy human individuals (TCRdb year 2020). The library was built by means of the immunoSEQ multiplex PCR assay. Sourced from immuneACCESS, this table was stored by TCRdb with only in-frame sequences that have V and J called. A share of the clones is absent; for the studies checked, an unresolved V gene accounts for under half, and the remainder has no known explanation. Present in this sample are 1,500,000 or so clones, around 95% of which were seen just once. More than 0.9% of the sample rests with the top ten. The sample comprised naive CD4+ T cells sorted from blood. Sample cell subset or site, as interpreted from the label and publication: CD45RA+ positively selected. These receptors were collected from a man aged 25 to 40 in good health.

The rearrangement joins TRBV5-1 to TRBJ1-2; D is undetermined. Trimming shortened V by 0 bases and J by 8 bases, and 14 bases separated the two germline ends. The CDR3 has 14 amino acids. CDR1 is SGHRS and CDR2 is YFSETQ in the germline V gene. In DNA form, the CDR3 reads TGCGCCAGCAGCTTGGCCGACCCCGCTCGGGGCTACACCTTC. Its protein product is CASSLADPARGYTF.

V gene TRBV6-1 combines with J gene TRBJ2-1; 9 nucleotides align to TRBD2. This CDR3 region has 13 residues. Germline V lookup: CDR1 MNHNS, CDR2 SASEGT. The J segment lost 10 bases and the V segment lost 10 bases, leaving 11 bases of the junction unmatched. The CDR3 spells CATSLAGPREQFF. DNA for the CDR3: TGTGCCACCTCACTAGCGGGTCCCAGGGAGCAGTTCTTC.

This CDR3 reads CASSLFGRTSGNEQFF. CDR3 DNA sequence: TGCGCCAGCAGCTTGTTTGGTAGGACTAGTGGTAATGAGCAGTTCTTC. The rearrangement links TRBV5-1 to TRBJ2-1; 7 bases fit TRBD2. The CDR3 length is 16 residues. Germline V gives CDR1 SGHRS, CDR2 YFSETQ. The J segment lost 7 bases and the V segment lost 1 base, leaving 11 bases of the junction unmatched.

The V call is TRBV6-5, the J call TRBJ2-7, with 9 nucleotides matching TRBD1. Trimming cost V 6 bases and J 0 bases; bases outside gene matches: 3. Germline V lookup: CDR1 MNHEY, CDR2 SVGAGI. This CDR3 is 14 amino acids long. The CDR3 DNA reads as TGTGCCAGCAGGGACAGGGGCCTCTCCTACGAGCAGTACTTC. Protein: CASRDRGLSYEQYF.

The rearrangement joins TRBV29-1 to TRBJ1-4; D unclear. The CDR3 is 12 residues long. The germline V gene encodes CDR1 SQVTM and CDR2 ANQGSEA. V was trimmed by 7 bases and J by 1 base, leaving 7 bases between them. CDR3 region: CSAGVTNEKLFF. The CDR3 DNA is TGCAGCGCTGGCGTAACTAATGAAAAACTGTTTTTT.

The chain carries TRBV29-1 and TRBJ2-5; 10 bases are shared with TRBD2. The CDR3 runs 14 residues. Trimming took 4 bases from V and 5 from J; bases not matched to a gene: 7. Germline V lookup: CDR1 SQVTM, CDR2 ANQGSEA. CDR3 protein: CSVVLAGVGETQYF. CDR3 coding DNA: TGCAGCGTTGTTCTAGCGGGAGTAGGTGAGACCCAGTACTTC.

V is TRBV28 and J is TRBJ2-1; tentatively, D is TRBD1 or TRBD2 (5 bases each). The CDR3 has 15 amino acids. Trimming removed 8 bases from V and 8 bases from J, with 22 bases in between. Germline V gene sequence: CDR1 MDHEN, CDR2 SYDVKM. CDR3 coding DNA: TGTGCCAGCGGATCCGAGGGTGGGGGAAGGGATGAGCAGTTCTTC. Translation: CASGSEGGGRDEQFF.

V is TRBV4-1 and J is TRBJ2-1, with 8 bases lining up with TRBD2. Germline V gene data show CDR1 as MGHRA and CDR2 as YSYEKL. This CDR3 region has 17 residues. After removal of 0 bases from V and 6 bases from J, the junction contained 10 bases not matched to a gene. CDR3 nucleotide sequence: TGCGCCAGCAGCCAAGATTTTACTAGCGGCTACCTCAATGAGCAGTTCTTC. Translated, it gives CASSQDFTSGYLNEQFF.

The DNA of the CDR3 is TGTGCCAGCAGCTTCGGGACGGGAGAGACCCAGTACTTC. Residues: CASSFGTGETQYF. V gene TRBV27 combines with J gene TRBJ2-5; TRBD1 or TRBD2 may be the D gene (5 bases each). The CDR3 covers 13 residues. The ends were cut back, 6 bases at V and 4 bases at J, with 12 bases in the middle. Per germline, CDR1 MNHEY and CDR2 SMNVEV (reference sequence).

The chain has TRBV6-6 and TRBJ2-3, with a weak D call TRBD2 (5 bases). Germline loops: CDR1 MNHNY, CDR2 SVGAGI (reference sequence). Trimming shortened V by 6 bases and J by 8 bases, and 18 bases separated the two germline ends. The CDR3 has 14 amino acids. This CDR3 reads CASSDGGPPGTQYF. The CDR3 bases are TGTGCCAGCAGCGACGGAGGACCCCCCGGTACGCAGTATTTT.

V and J are TRBV5-1 and TRBJ2-2; 8 nucleotides match TRBD1. The CDR3 runs 17 residues. Unmatched junction bases numbered 8, after V lost 0 bases and J lost 4 bases. From germline, CDR1 is SGHRS and CDR2 YFSETQ. CDR3 protein: CASSLVFRGPGTGELFF. Written as DNA, the CDR3 is TGCGCCAGCAGCTTGGTTTTCAGGGGGCCGGGCACCGGGGAGCTGTTTTTT.

The chain is built from TRBV5-6 and TRBJ2-5, with D possibly matching TRBD1 (6 bases). In germline, CDR1 is SGHDT, CDR2 YYEEEE. The length of the CDR3 is 12 residues. V was shortened by 0 bases and J by 14 bases, with 14 bases between the two germline ends. The CDR3 reads CASSLGLQGLYF. The CDR3 coding sequence is TGTGCCAGCAGCTTGGGGTTACAGGGCCTCTACTTC.

The chain carries TRBV29-1 and TRBJ2-1; D perhaps matches TRBD1 (6 bases). CDR1 is SQVTM and CDR2 is ANQGSEA in the germline V gene. V lost 6 bases, J lost 9 bases, and 21 bases lay in between. The CDR3 covers 14 residues. CDR3 nucleotides: TGCAGCGTCCACCCCCCAGGGGATCGTAGTGAGCAGTTCTTC. This gives the protein CSVHPPGDRSEQFF.

The V gene is TRBV11-2, the J gene TRBJ2-7; D is possibly TRBD2 (5 bases). Trimming removed 8 bases from V and 7 bases from J, with 18 bases in between. Germline V gene data show CDR1 as SGHAT and CDR2 as FQNNGV. The CDR3 is 13 residues long. Here the CDR3 reads CASGRGSYGEQYF. The CDR3 nucleotides read TGTGCCAGCGGGAGAGGGTCCTACGGGGAGCAGTACTTC.

This chain uses TRBV14 with TRBJ2-2, with D unresolved. The V and J ends lost 1 base and 6 bases respectively, with 6 bases between them. From germline, CDR1 is SGHDN and CDR2 FVKESK. There are 13 residues in the CDR3. This CDR3 reads CASSQALSGELFF. CDR3 coding DNA: TGTGCCAGCAGCCAAGCGCTCTCCGGGGAGCTGTTTTTT.

V usage is TRBV28 and J usage is TRBJ2-1, with unresolved D. Germline CDR1 MDHEN, CDR2 SYDVKM. The V end lost 3 bases, the J end lost 5 bases, and 20 bases lay between the germline ends. The CDR3 length is 17 residues. The CDR3 DNA reads TGTGCCAGCAGTTTTCTCCGCCCCCCCCTCATGAACAATGAGCAGTTCTTC. Translated, it gives CASSFLRPPLMNNEQFF.

The chain joins TRBV28 to TRBJ2-7; the D gene is possibly TRBD2 (5 bases). Germline CDR1 is MDHEN and CDR2 is SYDVKM. This CDR3 has 13 amino acids. The ends were cut back, 5 bases at V and 4 bases at J, with 12 bases in the middle. The CDR3 is CASSPGVLYEQYF. In DNA, the CDR3 is TGTGCCAGCAGTCCCGGGGTACTTTACGAGCAGTACTTC.

This clone has a handful of counts. The chain joins TRBV7-9 to TRBJ1-5, with TRBD1 identical over 9 bases. The junction had 7 bases not matched to a gene; V was cut back by 3 bases and J by 7 bases. CDR3 length equals 15 residues. The germline V gene has CDR1 SEHNR and CDR2 FQNEAQ (reference sequence). The CDR3: CASSFTGGADQPQHF. The CDR3 DNA reads TGTGCCAGCAGCTTTACAGGGGGCGCGGACCAGCCCCAGCATTTT.